Listed below are T cell receptor beta chains from one sample, sequenced in a study of T cell repertoires in cytomegalovirus infection. Each CDR3 protein gets one entry after TCRdb re-called the reads with MiXCR. The sample holds about 250,000 distinct CDR3 sequences, about 17% seen once. The sample consisted of CD8+ T cells from PBMCs. The receptors were gathered from a human donor in good health (CMV status not recorded). Some clones in this sample may be carry-over from other donors' samples. Each CDR3 is given without its conserved first and last residue. Only part of the rows carry a size: once, few, many, or a class if the clone is expanded.

TRBJ2-1 . TRBV5-4 AYLGVGEQF
TRBJ2-1 many TRBV7-3 ASSLTSEDRYNEQF
TRBJ2-7 . TRBV5-1 ASTQSGGYEQY
TRBJ2-3 . TRBV6-2/TRBV6-3 ASSYQAASRTDTQY
TRBJ2-7 . TRBV11-2 ASTLGSYEQY
TRBJ2-1 . TRBV5-1 ASSLAGTASYNEQF
TRBJ2-3 . TRBV14 ASSQKRDQTSTDTQY
TRBJ2-1 many TRBV7-9 ASIIGSPSYNEQF
TRBJ1-4 . TRBV11-2 ASSLAPARLDEKLF
TRBJ2-7 . TRBV5-1 ASTPQPGPNYEQY
TRBJ2-4 few TRBV20-1 SATTSGDSLAKNIQY
TRBJ2-7 many TRBV29-1 SVEQEYEQY
TRBJ1-2 . TRBV20-1 SAEGTGFGYGYT
TRBJ2-7 . TRBV6-5 ASTTGSEQY
TRBJ2-1 few TRBV19 ASSLGTSGPPYNEQF
TRBJ1-1 few TRBV5-6 ASSLAATGMNTEAF
TRBJ1-5 many TRBV4-1 ASSQGLGTNQPQH
TRBJ2-1 . TRBV27 ASSARRGLTYNEQF
TRBJ1-2 medium-sized TRBV7-2 ASSPGAGTLRNYGYT
TRBJ2-7 . TRBV14 ASSQDPTGQAYEQY
TRBJ1-1 many TRBV20-1 SANEGTLNTEAF
TRBJ2-3 few TRBV28 ASVNPRAQSTDTQY
TRBJ2-1 many TRBV7-6 ASSLELRTIRLGNEQF
TRBJ2-3 few TRBV28 ASSFERGGVKTDTQY
TRBJ1-4 few TRBV7-9 ASSLLPGQGVSTNEKLF
TRBJ2-7 many TRBV4-1 ASSQETTSGTYEQY
TRBJ2-2 few TRBV4-1 ASSPQEDWAGELF
TRBJ2-5 . TRBV7-9 ASSVNGRRTTQY
TRBJ2-7 many TRBV7-2 ASSPFWAGGLTDEQY
TRBJ2-5 few TRBV12-3/TRBV12-4 ASSLGGGHSMDQY
TRBJ2-1 many TRBV6-2/TRBV6-3 ASSYSFGHNEQF
TRBJ2-5 . TRBV5-1 ASSLWGNNQETQY
TRBJ2-1 many TRBV7-6 ASSLRGSSGNNEQF
TRBJ1-2 few TRBV6-2/TRBV6-3 ASSPGDNYGYT
TRBJ2-3 . TRBV5-5 ASSLADGRRTDTQY
TRBJ1-2 . TRBV7-9 ASSPERIYGYT
TRBJ1-1 many TRBV7-9 ASSLGRQAF
TRBJ1-1 . TRBV15 ATSRDGQLNTEAF
TRBJ1-1 . TRBV15 ATSRHDRDTEAF
TRBJ2-7 . TRBV7-4 ASSSWTIEQY
TRBJ2-1 . TRBV12-3/TRBV12-4 ASSLPHNLNEQF
TRBJ1-5 few TRBV20-1 SARDGRQGSYQPQH
TRBJ2-5 . TRBV7-9 ASSLGAGISSETQY
TRBJ1-2 few TRBV27 ASSFGGVGYGYT
TRBJ1-3 . TRBV6-2/TRBV6-3 ASSTTGFQSSGNTIY
TRBJ1-1 . TRBV2 ASSEETQGTAF
TRBJ2-3 many TRBV7-2 ASSLVTPPSGGKDTQY
TRBJ2-5 . TRBV7-8 ASSLVLAGNPQETQY
TRBJ2-3 few TRBV6-5 ASSQLAGGTDTQY
TRBJ1-2 . TRBV29-1 SVEEFGTETHRANYGYT
TRBJ2-1 many TRBV12-5 ASGLVLGAAPYNEQF
TRBJ2-2 . TRBV5-1 ASSLTGLAGTGELF